This T cell receptor (beta chain) originates from a study of cytomegalovirus exposure and HLA in healthy donors. As for the donors, each was a healthy bone marrow donor. A remark on this clone: No antigen is known for it.

Trimming stripped 0 bases from V and 2 bases from J, with 8 bases between. Germline CDR1 and CDR2: LGHNA and YSLEER. The CDR3 has 14 residues. The PCR was carried out with 60 Vbeta primers and 13 Jbeta primers. Sequencing used immunoSEQ multiplex PCR; TCRdb keeps in-frame clones, though not all of them. Of around 95,000 clones in the sample, roughly 80% were seen once. The study's findings and limits: Judged likely to be a sequencing artifact was a cluster of highly shared sequence variants. In a later analysis, V- and J-gene trimming of beta chains associated with a DCLRE1C missense variant, replicated independently.

The clonotype comes from a man aged 25-45 years in good health and CMV-seropositive. The chain uses TRBV4-3 and TRBJ2-7; possible D gene TRBD1, 6 bases. Sequenced material: PBMCs. The DNA for the CDR3 is TGCGCCAGCAGCCAAGAACAGGGCCCCTACGAGCAGTACTTC. As protein: CASSQEQGPYEQYF.